Described below is a single TCR beta chain sequence and its context. Germline assignment: CDR1 LNHDA and CDR2 SQIVND (reference sequence). V dropped 3 bases and J dropped 5 bases, with 20 bases sitting between them. CDR3 size: 16 residues. The data are from a study of preoperative IRX-2 immunotherapy in early breast cancer. Only in-frame clones appear in the TCRdb table, and some are missing; sequencing was by immunoSEQ multiplex PCR. The top ten hold roughly 10% of the sample, which has some 30,000 clones, nearly 90% seen once. Documented treatment: preoperative locoregional IRX-2 cytokine immunotherapy. Preoperative locoregional IRX-2 cytokine immunotherapy was tested in the phase Ib source study.

The TCR sequence derives from a human donor with breast cancer. V gene TRBV19 combines with J gene TRBJ2-7; weak D call: TRBD1 (6 bases). Sampling was done from a patient treated with IRX-2 immunotherapy. CDR3 nucleotides: TGTGCCAGTAGTATGTCCACAGGGTTTATGCGTGACGAGCAGTACTTC. Protein sequence: CASSMSTGFMRDEQYF.